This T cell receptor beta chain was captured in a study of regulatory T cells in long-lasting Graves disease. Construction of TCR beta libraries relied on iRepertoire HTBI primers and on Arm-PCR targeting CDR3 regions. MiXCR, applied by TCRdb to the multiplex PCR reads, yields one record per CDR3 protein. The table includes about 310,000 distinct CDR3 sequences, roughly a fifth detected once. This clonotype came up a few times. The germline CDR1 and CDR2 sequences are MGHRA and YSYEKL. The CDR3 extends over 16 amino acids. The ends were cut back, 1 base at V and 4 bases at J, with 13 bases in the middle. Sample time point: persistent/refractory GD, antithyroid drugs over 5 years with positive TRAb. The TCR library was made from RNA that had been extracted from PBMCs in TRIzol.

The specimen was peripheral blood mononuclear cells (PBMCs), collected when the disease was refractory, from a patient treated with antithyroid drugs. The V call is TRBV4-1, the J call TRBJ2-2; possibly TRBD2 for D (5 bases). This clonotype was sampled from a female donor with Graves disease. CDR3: CASSQGGERGTGELFF. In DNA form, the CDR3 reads TGCGCCAGCAGCCAAGGTGGGGAGAGAGGCACCGGGGAGCTGTTTTTT.